The 9 T cell receptor beta chains below come from one sample, sequenced in a study of beta chain features in type 1 diabetes. Study-level points and caveats: People with Type 1 diabetes carried modestly yet significantly shorter TCRB CDR3s in all four CD4+ subsets.

Every isolated RNA sample was fully reverse transcribed, so sequencing captured expressed TCRB transcripts. Produced via immunoSEQ multiplex PCR; TCRdb's table is partial and in-frame only. The sample consists of about 400,000 clones, around an eighth of them appearing once. Their antigens are not known. Sequenced material: naive CD4+ T cells from blood. Receptor source: a woman aged 18-29 years with type 1 diabetes.

This clone has just a few counts. The gene calls are TRBV7-9 and TRBJ2-7, with D tentatively TRBD2 (6 bases). The CDR3 extends over 15 amino acids. Germline values: CDR1 SEHNR, CDR2 FQNEAQ (reference sequence). V lost 2 bases to trimming and J lost 6 bases, with 17 bases between them. Here the CDR3 DNA reads TGTGCCAGCAGCTTATCTGCGGGACGGGCCGTCGAGCAGTACTTC. The encoded protein is CASSLSAGRAVEQYF.

This clone was picked up a small number of times. The V gene is TRBV5-4, the J gene TRBJ2-7; TRBD2 matches 12 bases. Looked up from germline, CDR1 is SGHNT and CDR2 is YYREEE (reference sequence). The CDR3 has 15 amino acids. V lost 2 bases and J lost 2; bases outside the gene matches: 2. CDR3: CASSLPSGRAYEQYF. The CDR3 DNA reads TGTGCCAGCAGCTTACCTAGCGGGAGGGCCTACGAGCAGTACTTC.

This clone was counted only a few times. The chain uses TRBV6-5 and TRBJ2-2; 9 nucleotides match TRBD2. J gave up 4 bases and V 8 bases, and 8 bases lay outside the gene matches. This CDR3 has 15 residues. Germline V CDR1 and CDR2: MNHEY, SVGAGI. The CDR3 reads CASSRLAGITGELFF. DNA for the CDR3: TGTGCCAGCTCGCGCCTAGCGGGGATCACCGGGGAGCTGTTTTTT.

This clone was detected a few times. The rearrangement uses TRBV10-3 and TRBJ2-3; 8 bases are a match to TRBD2. V shed 6 bases, J shed 6 bases, and the junction held 11 bases outside the gene matches. From germline, CDR1 is ENHRY and CDR2 SYGVKD. CDR3 size: 15 residues. The CDR3 spells CAISPTGLAGDTQYF. In DNA form, the CDR3 reads TGTGCCATCAGCCCGACCGGACTAGCTGGCGATACGCAGTATTTT.

This clone has only one observation. The chain uses TRBV5-1 and TRBJ2-1; 10 bases are a match to TRBD2. The V gene's germline CDR1 is SGHRS and CDR2 YFSETQ. There are 15 residues in the CDR3. With 4 bases clipped from V and 10 bases from J, the junction kept 11 bases outside the gene matches. The CDR3 coding sequence is TGCGCCAGCAGCGCACTAGCGGGGAGGCCGGGGGAGCAGTTCTTC. Translating it yields CASSALAGRPGEQFF. The entire variable domain, with the rest obtained from reference TRBV5-1 and TRBJ2-1, is as follows: KAGVTQTPRYLIKTRGQQVTLSCSPISGHRSVSWYQQTPGQGLQFLFEYFSETQRNKGNFPGRFSGRQFSNSRSEMNVSTLELGDSALYLCASSALAGRPGEQFFGPGTRLTVL.

V gene TRBV7-9 combines with J gene TRBJ2-7, with 10 bases matching TRBD2. From germline, CDR1 is SEHNR and CDR2 FQNEAQ (reference sequence). CDR3 length: 14 residues. The V segment lost 2 bases and the J segment 4 bases; nucleotides outside the gene matches: 2. The CDR3 sequence is CASSLRAGGYEQYF. The DNA of the CDR3 is TGTGCCAGCAGCTTAAGAGCGGGGGGGTACGAGCAGTACTTC.

In this sample, this clone turned up a few times. This chain joins TRBV23-1 and TRBJ2-7; no reliable D call. TRBV23-1 is assigned to the ORF class and has an uncertain function. The CDR3 runs 15 residues. Trimming shortened V by 2 bases and J by 4 bases, and 15 bases separated the two germline ends. In DNA form, the CDR3 reads TGCGCCAGCAGTCAAAACCAGCGACTCGGGTACGAGCAGTACTTC. Protein: CASSQNQRLGYEQYF.

J is TRBJ2-3 and V is TRBV15; D might be TRBD2 (5 bases). Germline assignment: CDR1 LNHNV and CDR2 YYDKDF (reference sequence). V was trimmed by 3 bases and J by 2 bases, leaving 18 bases between them. CDR3 length: 17 amino acids. The chain's CDR3 is CATSRDSLAGITDTQYF. As DNA, the CDR3 is TGTGCCACCAGCAGGGACTCTTTGGCAGGTATCACAGATACGCAGTATTTT.

The chain combines TRBV27 with TRBJ1-1, with 10 bases fitting TRBD1. After removal of 5 bases from V and 0 bases from J, the junction contained 9 bases not matched to a gene. Germline V gene data show CDR1 as MNHEY and CDR2 as SMNVEV (reference sequence). There are 17 residues in the CDR3. CDR3 residues: CASSLTGQGSMNTEAFF. For the CDR3, the DNA is TGTGCCAGCAGTCTGACGGGACAGGGGTCTATGAACACTGAAGCTTTCTTT.